The present TCR beta chain was sequenced within a study of a mutant IDH1 vaccine in newly diagnosed glioma (dated by TCRdb to the early 2020s). In terms of the full investigation: Of the roughly 32 treated patients, approximately 60% were male and about 40% were female, and a mean age of 40.4 years was recorded. For exploratory analyses, longitudinal TCRB deep sequencing was carried out in about 25 treated patients wherever samples were available. Peripheral blood was collected at six visits: V03 (baseline), V05, V07, V10, V12 and V13. Before enrollment, patients had received standard therapy of radiotherapy alone, temozolomide alone, or radiochemotherapy with temozolomide; most received the combination.

The meaning of the sample's time point label: baseline, week 1 (first vaccination visit). The treatment or condition label here, explained by the study, means: pre-vaccination baseline after standard-of-care therapy. Newly diagnosed WHO grade 3 or 4 IDH1-mutant astrocytomas showing loss of nuclear ATRX were present in the donors. The samples were drawn from NOA16, a multicentre, single-arm, open-label phase I trial in Germany that tested a mutant IDH1 peptide vaccine in humans for the first time. For immunogenicity testing, the blood drawn at visit V03 was used as the baseline sample. Genomic DNA for TCRB sequencing was isolated from EDTA blood with the DNeasy Blood and Tissue Kit. Study-wide conclusions, independent of this receptor: Immune responses induced by the vaccine were seen in approximately 92% of patients across multiple MHC alleles. PBMC samples for TCRB deep sequencing were selected based on availability. Changes in the top peripheral T cell clonotypes picked up by TCRB sequencing did not appear to be linked to pseudoprogression. It was noted by the authors that analyses of patient blood samples could not be reproduced owing to sample limitations.

The germline V gene (reference sequence) yields LNHDA for CDR1 and SQIVND for CDR2. Germline trimming: 7 bases from V, 8 bases from J; junction bases outside gene matches: 15. The CDR3 numbers 16 residues from cysteine through phenylalanine. Of the read, only the CDR3 DNA is kept; its 48 bases are in frame from base 1. On this clone itself: Its cognate antigen has yet to be identified. Base qualities are missing; no much larger clone stands one base away.

Libraries were prepared through the immunoSEQ multiplex PCR assay. Rearranged TCR beta chain sequences were amplified using the hsTCRB Kit according to the manufacturer's protocol. TCRB libraries were sequenced on an Illumina MiSeq. The paper's data handling went like this. The proprietary platform of the kit vendor was used for demultiplexing, trimming and gene mapping. This immuneACCESS table, as held by TCRdb, lists in-frame sequences with V and J called but not all clones. Of the missing ones, under half trace to an unresolved V gene in checked studies; the others have no known cause. Clone size and V and J calls were adopted from that table, with D and trimming inferred from the DNA. In all, the sample holds some 70,000 clones, and 79% of those were seen once. More than 8% of the sample is taken by the ten largest.

The specimen comprised PBMCs, sampled from a glioma patient treated with radiotherapy, temozolomide or both. The TCR was taken from a man aged 50-60 years with glioma. The chain joins TRBV19 to TRBJ2-1; TRBD1 lines up with 9 middle nucleotides. For the CDR3, the sequence is CASTPPGTGNKDEQFF. The nucleotide sequence is given as TGTGCCAGTACCCCGCCAGGGACAGGGAATAAGGATGAGCAGTTCTTC. The CDR3, completed at both ends by the reference TRBV19 and TRBJ2-1 genes, gives the full variable domain DGGITQSPKYLFRKEGQNVTLSCEQNLNHDAMYWYRQDPGQGLRLIYYSQIVNDFQKGDIAEGYSVSREKKESFPLTVTSAQKNPTAFYLCASTPPGTGNKDEQFFGPGTRLTVL.